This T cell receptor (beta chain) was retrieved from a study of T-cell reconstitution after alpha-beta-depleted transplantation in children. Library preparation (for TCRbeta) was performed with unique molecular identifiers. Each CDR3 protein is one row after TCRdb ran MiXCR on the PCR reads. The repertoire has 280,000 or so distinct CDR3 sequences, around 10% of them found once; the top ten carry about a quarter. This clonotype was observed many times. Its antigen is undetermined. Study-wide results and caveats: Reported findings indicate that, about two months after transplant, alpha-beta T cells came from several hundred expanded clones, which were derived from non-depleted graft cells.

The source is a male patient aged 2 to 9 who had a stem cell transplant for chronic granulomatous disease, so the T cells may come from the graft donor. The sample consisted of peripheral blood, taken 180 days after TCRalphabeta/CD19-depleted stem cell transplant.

This chain's CDR3 is CASSQGQGAREQYF. The CDR3 DNA reads as TGTGCCAGCAGCCAGGGACAGGGGGCGCGCGAGCAGTACTTC. This chain joins TRBV3-1 and TRBJ2-7; 12 bases line up with TRBD1. Trimming cost V 3 bases and J 6 bases; bases outside gene matches: 3. The length of the CDR3 is 14 residues. Germline V gene sequence: CDR1 LGHDT, CDR2 YNNKEL (reference sequence).